The rows below give T cell receptor beta chains drawn from one sample of a study of blood T cells in healthy people across ages. TCRdb recomputed calls from the 5' RACE reads with MiXCR, one row per CDR3 protein. Of about 810,000 distinct CDR3 sequences listed, approximately 35% are singletons. Sequences were obtained from blood. The receptor set was obtained from a man younger than 30 in good health. The CDR3 runs from the conserved cysteine through the conserved F or W. Each record gives: D gene, V gene, J gene, clone size, CDR3 DNA, CDR3 protein. A D gene is named only where the DNA matches it firmly. Clone size is shown for a subset of rows, as once, few, many or a class of expanded clone.

>TRBD1|TRBV9|TRBJ2-7|.
TGTGTCAGCAGCGATTCCGGGACAGGGGGCTCCGAGCAGTACTTC
CVSSDSGTGGSEQYF
>TRBD1|TRBV7-9|TRBJ2-1|many
TGTGCCAGCAGCTCGCCAGGACAGGGAGACAATGAGCAGTTCTTC
CASSSPGQGDNEQFF
>.|TRBV6-5|TRBJ2-7|.
TGTGCCAGCAGTCTAGGGGGGGTTGTCAACGAGCAGTACTTC
CASSLGGVVNEQYF
>.|TRBV6-5|TRBJ2-3|.
TGTGCCAGCAGTTACTCGGCGGGTCCTTACACAGATACGCAGTATTTT
CASSYSAGPYTDTQYF
>.|TRBV2|TRBJ2-3|.
TGTGCCAGCAAGGGGGGGCTATCTACAGATACGCAGTATTTT
CASKGGLSTDTQYF
>.|TRBV7-2|TRBJ1-1|.
TGTGCCAGCAGCCCTCAACAGGGCTCGAACACTGAAGCTTTCTTT
CASSPQQGSNTEAFF
>.|TRBV29-1|TRBJ1-2|many
TGCAGCGTTGGGAGAGGGACCGAGGGGTACTATGGCTACACCTTC
CSVGRGTEGYYGYTF
>.|TRBV11-1|TRBJ1-5|.
TGTGCCAGCAGCATCGGAAGGGATCAGCCCCAGCATTTT
CASSIGRDQPQHF
>TRBD2|TRBV20-1|TRBJ2-7|.
TGCAGTGCTAGAACCGCGACTAGCGGGGTATACAATGAGCAGTACTTC
CSARTATSGVYNEQYF
>.|TRBV11-2|TRBJ2-3|few
TGTGCCAGCAGCTTAAATATGGGTTCAGATACGCAGTATTTT
CASSLNMGSDTQYF
>.|TRBV7-9|TRBJ1-4|few
TGTGCCAGCACCCCGTCCGGCAGGGATAATGAAAAACTGTTTTTT
CASTPSGRDNEKLFF
>.|TRBV28|TRBJ1-1|.
TGTGCCAGCAGTTTAGGATCAGGGTTTACTCCGCGGACTTTCTTT
CASSLGSGFTPRTFF
>TRBD1|TRBV20-1|TRBJ2-5|.
TGCAGTGGGGGACAGGTGGAGACCCAGTACTTC
CSGGQVETQYF
>TRBD1|TRBV5-1|TRBJ2-7|few
TGCGCCAGCAGCTCCACCGGGACAGCCTACGAGCAGTACTTC
CASSSTGTAYEQYF
>TRBD1|TRBV20-1|TRBJ1-5|once
TGCAGTGTTCGGGGACAGAGCAATCAGCCCCAGCATTTT
CSVRGQSNQPQHF
>.|TRBV6-5|TRBJ1-4|many
TGTGCCAGCAGCCCTAGGATGTCTAATGAAAAACTGTTTTTT
CASSPRMSNEKLFF
>TRBD1|TRBV15|TRBJ2-6|.
TGTGCCACCAGCAGAGGACAGGGTGGGGCCAACGTCCCGACTTTC
CATSRGQGGANVPTF
>.|TRBV4-2|TRBJ2-1|many
TGTGCCAGCAGCCAAGATCAGAGCTACAATGAGCAGTTCTTC
CASSQDQSYNEQFF
>TRBD2|TRBV20-1|TRBJ2-3|few
TGCAGTGCTAGAGATCTGAGGCGGGGGGGCACAGATACGCAGTATTTT
CSARDLRRGGTDTQYF
>.|TRBV4-2|TRBJ2-6|.
TGTGCCAGCAGCCCCAGATCCGGGACTTCGACCTCTGGGGCCAACGTCCTGACTTTC
CASSPRSGTSTSGANVLTF
>TRBD1|TRBV28|TRBJ1-5|few
TGTGCCAGCCGCGTGACAGGGGTGGGGCAGCCCCAGCATTTT
CASRVTGVGQPQHF
>.|TRBV6-5|TRBJ1-2|.
TGTGCCAGCAGTTACTTGGACACGAACTATGGCTACACCTTC
CASSYLDTNYGYTF
>.|TRBV28|TRBJ2-2|.
TGTGCCAGCAGTCCCTCGGGGCACCTGAACACCGGGGAGCTGTTTTTT
CASSPSGHLNTGELFF
>TRBD2|TRBV12-3/TRBV12-4|TRBJ2-2|.
TGTGCCAGCAGATCCGGGACTACTACCGGGGAGCTGTTTTTT
CASRSGTTTGELFF
>.|TRBV15|TRBJ1-6|.
TGTGCCACCAGCAGGGCCCAGGGGACTTCACCCCCCCACTTT
CATSRAQGTSPPHF
>.|TRBV28|TRBJ2-1|once
TGTGCCAGCAGGTTATGGGGGAGCGATCAGTTCTTC
CASRLWGSDQFF
>TRBD1|TRBV12-3/TRBV12-4|TRBJ1-5|few
TGTGCCAGCAGGACGACAGGGGGCAATCAGCCCCAGCATTTT
CASRTTGGNQPQHF
>.|TRBV12-3/TRBV12-4|TRBJ1-5|many
TGTGCCAGCAGTTTTGGGTCCGGGGGGTTGGGCAATCAGCCCCAGCATTTT
CASSFGSGGLGNQPQHF
>TRBD1|TRBV12-3/TRBV12-4|TRBJ2-5|many
TGTGCCAGCAGTCCTAAGGGACAGGGGCGTCGGGAGCAGTACTTC
CASSPKGQGRREQYF
>TRBD2|TRBV2|TRBJ2-1|few
TGTGCCAGCAGCTCGGGACTAGACTCCTACAATGAGCAGTTCTTC
CASSSGLDSYNEQFF
>.|TRBV19|TRBJ1-1|.
TGTGCCAGTAGTATAGCGACCTGGGACACTGAAGCTTTCTTT
CASSIATWDTEAFF
>TRBD2|TRBV27|TRBJ2-3|many
TGTGCCAGCAGTTATGGCGGGGGGGATACGCAGTATTTT
CASSYGGGDTQYF
>TRBD2|TRBV30|TRBJ2-7|few
TGTGCCTGGAGTTACCAGCGGGGTTACAATGAGCAGTACTTC
CAWSYQRGYNEQYF
>TRBD1|TRBV4-1|TRBJ2-1|many
TGCGCCAGCAGCCAACCAAGCCGGGACAGCTACAATGAGCAGTTCTTC
CASSQPSRDSYNEQFF
>.|TRBV3-1|TRBJ2-3|.
TGTGCCAGCGGGACCTCCTACACAGATACGCAGTATTTT
CASGTSYTDTQYF
>.|TRBV19|TRBJ1-1|.
TGTGCCACCAAGGCAGGGAAAACCACTGAAGCTTTCTTT
CATKAGKTTEAFF